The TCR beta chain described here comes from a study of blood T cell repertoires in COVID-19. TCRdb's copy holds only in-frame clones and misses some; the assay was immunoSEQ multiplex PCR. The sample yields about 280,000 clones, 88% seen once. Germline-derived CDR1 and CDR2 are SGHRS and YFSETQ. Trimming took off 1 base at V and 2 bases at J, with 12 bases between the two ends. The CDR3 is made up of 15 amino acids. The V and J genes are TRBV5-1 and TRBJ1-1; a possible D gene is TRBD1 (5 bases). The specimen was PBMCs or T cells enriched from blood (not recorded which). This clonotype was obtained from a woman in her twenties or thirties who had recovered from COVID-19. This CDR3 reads CASSLITGDNTEAFF. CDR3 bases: TGCGCCAGCAGCTTGATTACGGGGGATAACACTGAAGCTTTCTTT.